The T cell receptor (beta chain) described here comes from a study of lymphopenia after photon versus proton radiotherapy. V shed 1 base and J shed 7 bases, with 13 bases lying between them. The CDR3 contains 14 residues. The germline CDR1 and CDR2 sequences are SGHTA and FQGNSA. Using immunoSEQ multiplex PCR, the repertoire was profiled, and TCRdb retains in-frame clones only, with some absent. The profile shows about 83,000 clones, around 88% of them singletons. The sequencing here drew on peripheral blood, taken from a patient treated with proton-based radiotherapy. The J gene is TRBJ1-2, the V gene TRBV7-2; tentatively, D is TRBD1 (5 bases). The clonotype was recovered from a man between 60 and 75 years old with pancreatic cancer. CDR3 sequence (DNA): TGTGCCAGCAGCTTAGAAGGTTCTCAGGGTGGCTACACCTTC. This translates into CASSLEGSQGGYTF.